The 5 T cell receptor beta chains below come from one sample, sequenced in a study of shared clonotypes between healthy human individuals. CD45RO-negative CD8 cells positively selected for CCR7 made up the naive population, which excluded terminally differentiated effector memory CD45RA+ cells. Method: immunoSEQ multiplex PCR; TCRdb's copy keeps in-frame clones and lacks some. The sample has hundreds of thousands of clones; approximately 96% are singletons. Sequenced input: naive CD8+ T cells sorted from blood. These receptors came from a woman aged 25 to 39 in good health.

V is TRBV2 and J is TRBJ1-4; D is unclear. Trimming removed 9 bases from V and 3 bases from J, with 14 bases in between. CDR1 and CDR2 (germline): SNHLY, FYNNEI. The CDR3 runs to 14 residues. The CDR3 sequence is CASSPGRSNEKLFF. In DNA, the CDR3 is TGTGCCAGTAGTCCGGGGAGATCTAATGAAAAACTGTTTTTT.

Comment on this clone: The same CDR3 is also encoded by other DNA sequences in this sample. V gene TRBV7-9 combines with J gene TRBJ2-7; 10 nucleotides match TRBD2. The CDR3 loop spans 14 amino acids. The V segment lost 5 bases and the J segment 3 bases; nucleotides outside the gene matches: 4. Germline V lookup: CDR1 SEHNR, CDR2 FQNEAQ (reference sequence). The CDR3 nucleotides read TGTGCCAGCAGCCTTAGGACTAGCGGCTACGAGCAGTACTTC. It is translated as CASSLRTSGYEQYF.

The chain uses TRBV2 and TRBJ2-2; perhaps TRBD2 as D (6 bases). From germline, CDR1 is SNHLY and CDR2 FYNNEI. Trimming removed 10 bases from V and 9 bases from J, with 12 bases in between. The CDR3 sequence is 11 residues long. The CDR3 bases are TGTGCCACCAGGAGGGACCGGGAGCTGTTTTTT. This sequence encodes CATRRDRELFF.

This clone was counted between two and nine times. This rearrangement joins TRBV29-1 to TRBJ1-1; 7 bases align to TRBD1. The CDR3 is 14 amino acids. V gave up 7 bases and J gave up 0 bases; unmatched junction bases: 8. The V gene's germline CDR1 is SQVTM and CDR2 ANQGSEA. As DNA, the CDR3 is TGCAGCGCTGAGGGGGCGCAAATGAACACTGAAGCTTTCTTT. Translated: CSAEGAQMNTEAFF.

This chain uses TRBV5-1 with TRBJ2-7; D is possibly TRBD1 (5 bases). Germline lookup yields CDR1 SGHRS and CDR2 YFSETQ. Trimming pared 2 bases from V and 5 bases from J, leaving 14 bases between. The CDR3 sequence is 14 residues long. The CDR3 bases are TGCGCCAGCAGCTTAATTCCTGGGGCCCACGAGCAGTACTTC. Its protein is CASSLIPGAHEQYF.